The sequence of this T cell receptor (beta chain) was determined in a study of blood T cell repertoires in COVID-19. About the research overall: COVID-19 samples, acute and convalescent, were from the United States, Italy and Spain.

The repertoire was sequenced with immunoSEQ multiplex PCR; TCRdb's copy has only in-frame clones and lacks some. The sample carries roughly 400,000 clones, 70% to 90% recorded once. The germline V gene encodes CDR1 SGHNT and CDR2 YENEEA. CDR3 size: 17 residues. V lost 5 bases and J lost 5, with 23 bases in between. The source of this sequence is an older woman with COVID-19, enrolled during active disease. What was sequenced was peripheral blood. The chain combines TRBV11-3 with TRBJ2-3, with D possibly being TRBD2 (7 bases). The CDR3 protein is CASSEGEGERGRDTQYF. As DNA, the CDR3 is TGTGCCAGCAGCGAAGGGGAGGGTGAACGGGGGCGAGATACGCAGTATTTT.